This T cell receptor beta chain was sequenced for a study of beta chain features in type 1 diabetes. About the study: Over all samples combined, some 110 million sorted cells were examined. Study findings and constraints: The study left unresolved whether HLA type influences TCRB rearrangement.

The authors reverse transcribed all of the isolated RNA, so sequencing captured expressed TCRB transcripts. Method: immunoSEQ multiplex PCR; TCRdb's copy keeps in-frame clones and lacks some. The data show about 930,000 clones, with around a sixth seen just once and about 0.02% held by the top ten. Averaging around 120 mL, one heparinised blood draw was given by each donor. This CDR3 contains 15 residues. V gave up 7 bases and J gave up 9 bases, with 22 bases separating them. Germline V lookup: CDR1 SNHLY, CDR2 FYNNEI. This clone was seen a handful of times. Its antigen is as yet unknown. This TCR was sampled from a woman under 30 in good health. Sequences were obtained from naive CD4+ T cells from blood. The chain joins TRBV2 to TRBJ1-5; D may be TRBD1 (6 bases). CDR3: CASKFDRSEGMPQHF. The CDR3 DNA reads TGTGCCAGCAAGTTTGACAGGTCGGAAGGGATGCCCCAGCATTTT. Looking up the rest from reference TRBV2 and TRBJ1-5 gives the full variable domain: EPEVTQTPSHQVTQMGQEVILRCVPISNHLYFYWYRQILGQKVEFLVSFYNNEISEKSEIFDDQFSVERPDGSNFTLKIRSTKLEDSAMYFCASKFDRSEGMPQHFGDGTRLSIL.